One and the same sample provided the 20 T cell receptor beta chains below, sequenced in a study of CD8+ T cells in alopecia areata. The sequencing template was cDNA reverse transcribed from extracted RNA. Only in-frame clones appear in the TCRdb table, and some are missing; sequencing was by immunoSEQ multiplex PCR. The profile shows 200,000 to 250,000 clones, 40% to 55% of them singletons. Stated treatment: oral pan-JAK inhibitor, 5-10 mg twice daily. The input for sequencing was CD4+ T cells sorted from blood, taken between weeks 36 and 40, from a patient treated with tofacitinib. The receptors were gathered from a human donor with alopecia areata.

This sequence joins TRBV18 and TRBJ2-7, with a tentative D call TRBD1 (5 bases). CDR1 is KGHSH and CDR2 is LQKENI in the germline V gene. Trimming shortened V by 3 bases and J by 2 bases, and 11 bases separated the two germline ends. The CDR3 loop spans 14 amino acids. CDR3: CASSPPGLAYEQYF. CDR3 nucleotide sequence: TGTGCCAGCTCACCCCCAGGGCTAGCCTACGAGCAGTACTTC. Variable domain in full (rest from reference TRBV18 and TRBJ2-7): NAGVMQNPRHLVRRRGQEARLRCSPMKGHSHVYWYRQLPEEGLKFMVYLQKENIIDESGMPKERFSAEFPKEGPSILRIQQVVRGDSAAYFCASSPPGLAYEQYFGPGTRLTVT.

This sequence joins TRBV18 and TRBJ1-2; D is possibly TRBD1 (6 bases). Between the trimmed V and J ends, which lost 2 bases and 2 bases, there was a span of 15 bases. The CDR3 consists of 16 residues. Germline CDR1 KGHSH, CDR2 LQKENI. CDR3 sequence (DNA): TGTGCCAGCTCACCAGGGGGGGCGCGGTGGAACTATGGCTACACCTTC. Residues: CASSPGGARWNYGYTF.

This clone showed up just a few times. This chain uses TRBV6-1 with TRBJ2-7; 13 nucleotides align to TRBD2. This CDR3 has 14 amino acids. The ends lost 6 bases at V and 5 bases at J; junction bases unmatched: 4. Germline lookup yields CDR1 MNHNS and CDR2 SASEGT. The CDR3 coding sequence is TGTGCCAGCAGAACTAGCGGGAGGGCCGACGAGCAGTACTTC. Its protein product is CASRTSGRADEQYF.

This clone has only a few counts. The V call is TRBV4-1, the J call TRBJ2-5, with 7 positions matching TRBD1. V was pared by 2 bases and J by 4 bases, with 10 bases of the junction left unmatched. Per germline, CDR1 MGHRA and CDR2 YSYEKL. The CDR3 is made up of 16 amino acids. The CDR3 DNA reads TGCGCCAGCAGCCAACCGGGACAGCAGGCCCCAGAGACCCAGTACTTC. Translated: CASSQPGQQAPETQYF.

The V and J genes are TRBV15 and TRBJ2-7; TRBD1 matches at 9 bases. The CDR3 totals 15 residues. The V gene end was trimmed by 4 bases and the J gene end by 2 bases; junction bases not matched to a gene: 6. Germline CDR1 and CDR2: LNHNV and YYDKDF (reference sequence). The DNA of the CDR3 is TGTGCCACCAGCAAAAGGGACAGGGTGACCTACGAGCAGTACTTC. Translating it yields CATSKRDRVTYEQYF.

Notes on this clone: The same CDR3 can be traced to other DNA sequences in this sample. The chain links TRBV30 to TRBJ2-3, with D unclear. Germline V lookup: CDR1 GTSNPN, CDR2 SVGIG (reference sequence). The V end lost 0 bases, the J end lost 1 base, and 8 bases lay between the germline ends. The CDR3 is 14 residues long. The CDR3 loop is CAWSVRGGTDTQYF. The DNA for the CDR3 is TGTGCCTGGAGTGTACGTGGGGGCACAGATACGCAGTATTTT.

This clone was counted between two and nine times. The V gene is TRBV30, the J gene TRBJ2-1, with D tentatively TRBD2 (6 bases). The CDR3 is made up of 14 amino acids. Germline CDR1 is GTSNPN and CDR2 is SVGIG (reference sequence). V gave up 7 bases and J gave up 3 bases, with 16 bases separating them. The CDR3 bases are TGTGCCTACCTGTGGGGAGGCGGCTACAATGAGCAGTTCTTC. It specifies CAYLWGGGYNEQFF.

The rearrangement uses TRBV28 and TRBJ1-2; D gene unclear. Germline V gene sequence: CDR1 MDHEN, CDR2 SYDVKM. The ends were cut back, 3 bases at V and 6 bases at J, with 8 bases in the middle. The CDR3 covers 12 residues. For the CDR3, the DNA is TGTGCCAGCAGTTTGGGTCGGGATGGCTACACCTTC. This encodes CASSLGRDGYTF.

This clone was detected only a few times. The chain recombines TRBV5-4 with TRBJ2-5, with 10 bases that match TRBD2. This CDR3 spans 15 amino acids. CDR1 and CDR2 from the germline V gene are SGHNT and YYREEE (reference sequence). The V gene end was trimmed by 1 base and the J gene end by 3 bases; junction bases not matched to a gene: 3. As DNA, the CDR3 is TGTGCCAGCAGCTTGCGTCTAGCGGGAGAAGAGACCCAGTACTTC. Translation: CASSLRLAGEETQYF. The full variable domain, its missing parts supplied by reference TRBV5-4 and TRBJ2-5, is ETGVTQSPTHLIKTRGQQVTLRCSSQSGHNTVSWYQQALGQGPQFIFQYYREEENGRGNFPPRFSGLQFPNYSSELNVNALELDDSALYLCASSLRLAGEETQYFGPGTRLLVL.

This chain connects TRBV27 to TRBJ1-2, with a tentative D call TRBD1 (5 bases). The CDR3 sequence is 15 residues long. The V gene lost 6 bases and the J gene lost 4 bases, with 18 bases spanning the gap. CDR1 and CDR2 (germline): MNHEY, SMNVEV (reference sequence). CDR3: CASSYRDSGGYGYTF. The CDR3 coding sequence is TGTGCCAGCAGCTACCGGGACTCCGGGGGCTATGGCTACACCTTC.

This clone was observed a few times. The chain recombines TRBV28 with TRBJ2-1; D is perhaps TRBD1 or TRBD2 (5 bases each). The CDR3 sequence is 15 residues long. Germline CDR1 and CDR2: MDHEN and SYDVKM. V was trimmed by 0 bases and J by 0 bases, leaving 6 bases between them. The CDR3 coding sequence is TGTGCCAGCAGTTTATGGAGGGGCTCCTACAATGAGCAGTTCTTC. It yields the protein CASSLWRGSYNEQFF.

The CDR3 DNA is TGTGCCAGCAGCTTAGCTCGGGCGGTCTCCTACGAGCAGTACTTC. This sequence encodes CASSLARAVSYEQYF. The gene calls are TRBV11-2 and TRBJ2-7; D is uncertain. Trimming shortened V by 1 base and J by 0 bases, and 10 bases separated the two germline ends. The CDR3 contains 15 residues. Germline CDR1 and CDR2: SGHAT and FQNNGV. The full variable domain, rest sourced from reference TRBV11-2 and TRBJ2-7, is EAGVAQSPRYKIIEKRQSVAFWCNPISGHATLYWYQQILGQGPKLLIQFQNNGVVDDSQLPKDRFSAERLKGVDSTLKIQPAKLEDSAVYLCASSLARAVSYEQYFGPGTRLTVT.

CDR3 nucleotide sequence: TGTGCCAGTAGTATAGATCAACAGCTTGGGGCCGTCCTGACTTTC. Translated: CASSIDQQLGAVLTF. The gene calls are TRBV19 and TRBJ2-6, with D possibly matching TRBD1 (5 bases). Germline CDR1 LNHDA, CDR2 SQIVND (reference sequence). The CDR3 is 15 residues long. Trimming cost V 0 bases and J 12 bases, with 15 bases left between them.

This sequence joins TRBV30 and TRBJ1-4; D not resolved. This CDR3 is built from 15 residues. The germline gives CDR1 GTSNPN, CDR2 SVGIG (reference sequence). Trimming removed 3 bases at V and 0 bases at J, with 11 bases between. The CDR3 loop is CAWSTQAATNEKLFF. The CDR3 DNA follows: TGTGCCTGGAGCACACAAGCCGCAACTAATGAAAAACTGTTTTTT. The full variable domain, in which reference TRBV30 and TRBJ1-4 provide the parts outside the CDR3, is SQTIHQWPATLVQPVGSPLSLECTVEGTSNPNLYWYRQAAGRGLQLLFYSVGIGQISSEVPQNLSASRPQDRQFILSSKKLLLSDSGFYLCAWSTQAATNEKLFFGSGTQLSVL.

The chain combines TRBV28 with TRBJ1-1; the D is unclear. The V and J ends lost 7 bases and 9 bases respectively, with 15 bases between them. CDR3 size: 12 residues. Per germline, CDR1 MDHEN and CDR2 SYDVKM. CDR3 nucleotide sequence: TGTGCCAGCACCACGCGGCTAGGGCAAGCTTTCTTT. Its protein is CASTTRLGQAFF. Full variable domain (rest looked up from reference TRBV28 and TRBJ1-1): DVKVTQSSRYLVKRTGEKVFLECVQDMDHENMFWYRQDPGLGLRLIYFSYDVKMKEKGDIPEGYSVSREKKERFSLILESASTNQTSMYLCASTTRLGQAFFGQGTRLTVV.

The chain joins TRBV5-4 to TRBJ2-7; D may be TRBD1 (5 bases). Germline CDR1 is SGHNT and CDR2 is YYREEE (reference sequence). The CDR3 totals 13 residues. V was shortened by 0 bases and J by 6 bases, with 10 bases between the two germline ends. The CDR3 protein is CASSLARVGEQYF. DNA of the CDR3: TGTGCCAGCAGCTTGGCCAGGGTTGGCGAGCAGTACTTC.

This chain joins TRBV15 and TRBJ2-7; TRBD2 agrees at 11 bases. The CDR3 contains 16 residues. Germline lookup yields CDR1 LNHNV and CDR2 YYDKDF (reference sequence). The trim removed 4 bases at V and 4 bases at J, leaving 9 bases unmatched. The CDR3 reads CATSKQLAGEGYEQYF. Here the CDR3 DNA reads TGTGCCACCAGCAAACAACTAGCGGGAGAAGGGTACGAGCAGTACTTC.

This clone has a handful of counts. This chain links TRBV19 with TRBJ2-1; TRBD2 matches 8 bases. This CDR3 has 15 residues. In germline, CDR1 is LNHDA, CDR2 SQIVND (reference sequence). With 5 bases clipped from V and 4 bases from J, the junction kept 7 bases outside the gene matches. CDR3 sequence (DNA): TGTGCCAGTAGTGAGGGGACTAGTTGGTACAATGAGCAGTTCTTC. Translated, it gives CASSEGTSWYNEQFF. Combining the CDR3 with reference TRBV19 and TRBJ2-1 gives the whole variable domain DGGITQSPKYLFRKEGQNVTLSCEQNLNHDAMYWYRQDPGQGLRLIYYSQIVNDFQKGDIAEGYSVSREKKESFPLTVTSAQKNPTAFYLCASSEGTSWYNEQFFGPGTRLTVL.

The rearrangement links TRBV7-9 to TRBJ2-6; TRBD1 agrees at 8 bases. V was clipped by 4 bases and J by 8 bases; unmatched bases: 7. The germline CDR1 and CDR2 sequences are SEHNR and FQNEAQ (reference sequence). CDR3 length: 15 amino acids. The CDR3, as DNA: TGTGCCAGCAGCTCCGGACAGGGTTGGACCAACGTCCTGACTTTC. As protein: CASSSGQGWTNVLTF.

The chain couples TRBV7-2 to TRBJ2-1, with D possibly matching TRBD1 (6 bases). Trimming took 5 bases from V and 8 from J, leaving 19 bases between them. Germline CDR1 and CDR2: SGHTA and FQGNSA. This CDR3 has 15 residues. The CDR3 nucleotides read TGTGCCAGCAGCCTCAATGCCGGACAGCACGATGAGCAGTTCTTC. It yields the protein CASSLNAGQHDEQFF.